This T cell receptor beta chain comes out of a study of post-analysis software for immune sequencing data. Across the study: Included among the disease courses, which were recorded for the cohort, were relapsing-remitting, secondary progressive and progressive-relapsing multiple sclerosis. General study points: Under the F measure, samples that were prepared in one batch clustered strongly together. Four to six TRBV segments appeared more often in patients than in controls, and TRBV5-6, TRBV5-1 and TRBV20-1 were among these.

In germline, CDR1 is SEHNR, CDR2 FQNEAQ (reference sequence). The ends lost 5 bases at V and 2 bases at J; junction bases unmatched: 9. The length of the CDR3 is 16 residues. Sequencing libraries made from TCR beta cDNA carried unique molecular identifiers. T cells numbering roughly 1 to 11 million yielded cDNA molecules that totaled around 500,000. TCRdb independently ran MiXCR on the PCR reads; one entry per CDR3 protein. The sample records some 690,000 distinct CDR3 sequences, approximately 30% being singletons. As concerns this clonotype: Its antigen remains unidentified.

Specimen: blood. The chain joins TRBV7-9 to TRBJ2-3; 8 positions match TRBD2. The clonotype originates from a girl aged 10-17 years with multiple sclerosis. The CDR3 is CASSRRLAGNTDTQYF. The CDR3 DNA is TGTGCCAGCAGCCGTCGGTTAGCGGGGAACACAGATACGCAGTATTTT.